The clone carrying this TCR beta chain was counted many times. PCR was performed a second time for roughly 6 to 12 cycles using a sample-barcoded 5' primer and a J-beta primer mix. Using its own MiXCR run on the 5' RACE reads, TCRdb lists one record per CDR3 protein. Of some 930,000 distinct CDR3 sequences in the sample, about 29% are singletons; the top ten hold roughly 10%. This sample was taken from a study of blood T cells in healthy people across ages. Germline lookup yields CDR1 MNHNS and CDR2 SASEGT. V trimming: 2 bases; J trimming: 6 bases; junction bases outside the gene matches: 5. This CDR3 has 15 residues. The sample was also linked to a second study, of T cells of mothers and their children. Turning to that study: For related and unrelated pairs alike, thymic selection shapes TCR recombination output similarly.

The sequenced sample was blood. This clonotype originated in a woman between 35 and 50 years old in good health. V is TRBV6-1 and J is TRBJ2-7; 12 bases fit TRBD1. CDR3 bases: TGTGCCAGCAGTGAACACGGGACAGGGGGCTTCGAGCAGTACTTC. It specifies CASSEHGTGGFEQYF.